This TCR beta chain was recorded in a study of molecular identifiers for immune sequencing clone quantification. The overall study: Four of five RNA aliquots from about 19,000 or 110,000 naive CD8 T cells were sequenced.

This clonotype was detected ten times or more. Trimming stripped 1 base from V and 2 bases from J, with 24 bases between. CDR3 length equals 19 residues. Germline V CDR1 and CDR2: DFQATT, SNEGSKA (reference sequence). Previously described methods and listed TCR primers produced bulk TCR libraries. In TCRdb, the PCR reads were re-called with MiXCR into one record per CDR3 protein. The sample lists 460,000 or so distinct CDR3 sequences; about 21% were seen once. The chain employs TRBV20-1 and TRBJ1-5, with a weak D call TRBD1 (6 bases). Sequencing was performed on naive CD8+ T cells from blood, with Jurkat cell RNA spiked in. Subset: FACS-sorted CD8+CD4-CCR7+CD45RA+ naive T cells. The sequence came from a human donor in good health. Some libraries in this study had Jurkat cell RNA spiked in. The CDR3 protein is CSARAKTGLGFWGNQPQHF. The CDR3 region has the DNA TGCAGTGCTAGAGCGAAGACAGGTTTGGGTTTTTGGGGCAATCAGCCCCAGCATTTT.